The T cell receptor (beta chain) under discussion was sequenced for a study of shared clonotypes between healthy human individuals. Whole-study findings and limits: Rarefaction indicated that sorted-subset sequencing remained incomplete although depth was large. Generally, naive subsets came out with larger estimated richness than memory subsets.

From germline, CDR1 is WNHNN and CDR2 SYGVQD (reference sequence). This CDR3 spans 14 amino acids. Trimming removed 5 bases from V and 2 bases from J; junction bases left unmatched: 3. Per the authors' pipeline: Filtering differed for immunoSEQ, which gave only junction sequences without quality scores. Repertoires were generated with immunoSEQ multiplex PCR, while TCRdb's copy carries only in-frame clones and drops some. V and J calls plus clone size are reproduced from that table; the DNA served to infer D and trimming. Of around 700,000 clones listed, about 74% are singletons. Worth noting for this clone: What it binds is not known.

Only Caucasian adults living in Nashville, Tennessee made up the donor group. The chain employs TRBV10-1 and TRBJ2-3; 8 positions match TRBD2. Source material: memory CD4+ T cells sorted from blood. Subset of the sample: CD45RA-negative fraction. The source is a woman younger than 45 in good health. The CDR3 sequence is CASSKRGNTDTQYF. DNA for the CDR3: TGCGCCAGCAGTAAGCGGGGGAACACAGATACGCAGTATTTT.